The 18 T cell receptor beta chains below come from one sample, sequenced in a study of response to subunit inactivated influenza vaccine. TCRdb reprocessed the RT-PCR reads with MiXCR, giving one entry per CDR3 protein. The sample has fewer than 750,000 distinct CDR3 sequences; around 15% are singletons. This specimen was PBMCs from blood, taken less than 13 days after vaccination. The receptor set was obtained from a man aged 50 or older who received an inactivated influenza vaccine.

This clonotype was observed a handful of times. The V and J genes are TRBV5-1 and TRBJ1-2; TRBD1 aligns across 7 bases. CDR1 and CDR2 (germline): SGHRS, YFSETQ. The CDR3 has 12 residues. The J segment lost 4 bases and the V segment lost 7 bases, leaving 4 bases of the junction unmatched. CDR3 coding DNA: TGCGCCAGCCGCGGGACAGTCTATGGCTACACCTTC. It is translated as CASRGTVYGYTF.

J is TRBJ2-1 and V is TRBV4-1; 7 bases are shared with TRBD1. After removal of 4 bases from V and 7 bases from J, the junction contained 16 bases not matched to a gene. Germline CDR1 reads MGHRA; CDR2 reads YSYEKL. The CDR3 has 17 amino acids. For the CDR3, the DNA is TGCGCCAGCAGCCGACTTGACCGGACAGGTGGGTGGAATGAGCAGTTCTTC. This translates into CASSRLDRTGGWNEQFF.

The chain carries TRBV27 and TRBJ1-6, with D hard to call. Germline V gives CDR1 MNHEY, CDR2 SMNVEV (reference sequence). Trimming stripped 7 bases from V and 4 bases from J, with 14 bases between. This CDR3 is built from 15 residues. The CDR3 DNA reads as TGTGCCAGCAACCCCTCCGGTCGTTATAATTCACCCCTCCACTTT. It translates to CASNPSGRYNSPLHF.

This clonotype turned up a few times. CDR3 coding DNA: TGTGCCAGCAGCGTAGGGGCCTCGGCTGAGACCCAGTACTTC. Translating it yields CASSVGASAETQYF. The rearrangement joins TRBV9 to TRBJ2-5; D not resolved. There are 14 residues in the CDR3. Germline V gene sequence: CDR1 SGDLS, CDR2 YYNGEE. Trimming removed 0 bases from V and 5 bases from J, with 11 bases in between.

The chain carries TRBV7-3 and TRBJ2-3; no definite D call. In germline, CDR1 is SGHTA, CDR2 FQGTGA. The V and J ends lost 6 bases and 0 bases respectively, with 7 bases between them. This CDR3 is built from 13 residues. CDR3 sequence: CASRLASTDTQYF. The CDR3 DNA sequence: TGTGCCAGCAGACTGGCTAGCACAGATACGCAGTATTTT.

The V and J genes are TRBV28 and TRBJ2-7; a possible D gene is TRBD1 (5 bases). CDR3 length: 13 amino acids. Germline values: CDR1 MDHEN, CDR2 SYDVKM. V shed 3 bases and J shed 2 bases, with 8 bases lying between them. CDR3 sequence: CASSFQGPYEQYF. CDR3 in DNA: TGTGCCAGCAGTTTCCAGGGTCCCTACGAGCAGTACTTC.

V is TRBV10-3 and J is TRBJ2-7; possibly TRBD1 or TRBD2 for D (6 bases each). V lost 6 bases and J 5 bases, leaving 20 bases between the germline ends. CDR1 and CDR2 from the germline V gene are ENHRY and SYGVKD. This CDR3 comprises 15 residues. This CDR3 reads CAIREQGSGVDEQYF. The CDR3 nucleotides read TGTGCCATCAGAGAACAGGGCTCGGGGGTCGACGAGCAGTACTTC.

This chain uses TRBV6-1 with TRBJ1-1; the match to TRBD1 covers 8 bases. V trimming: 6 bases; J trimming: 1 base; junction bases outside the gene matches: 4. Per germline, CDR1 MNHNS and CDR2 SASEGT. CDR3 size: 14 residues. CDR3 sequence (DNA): TGTGCCAGCAGCCGGGGACAGGAGAACACTGAAGCTTTCTTT. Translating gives CASSRGQENTEAFF.

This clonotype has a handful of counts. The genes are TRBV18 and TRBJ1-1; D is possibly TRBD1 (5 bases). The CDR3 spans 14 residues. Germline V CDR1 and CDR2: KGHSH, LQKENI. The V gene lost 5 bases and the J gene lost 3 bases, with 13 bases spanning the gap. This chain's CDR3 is CASSITTGDTEAFF. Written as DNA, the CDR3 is TGTGCCAGCTCAATTACAACGGGGGACACTGAAGCTTTCTTT.

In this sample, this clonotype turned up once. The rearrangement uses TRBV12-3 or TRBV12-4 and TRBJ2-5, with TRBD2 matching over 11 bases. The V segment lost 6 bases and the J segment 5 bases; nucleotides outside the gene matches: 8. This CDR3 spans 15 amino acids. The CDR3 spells CASSPGTSGLETQYF. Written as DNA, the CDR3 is TGTGCCAGCAGCCCCGGGACTAGCGGTCTGGAGACCCAGTACTTC.

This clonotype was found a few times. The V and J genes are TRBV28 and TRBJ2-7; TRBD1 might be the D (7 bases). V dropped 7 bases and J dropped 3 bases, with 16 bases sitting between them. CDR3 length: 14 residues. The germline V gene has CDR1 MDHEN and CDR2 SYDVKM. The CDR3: CASTPTGDFYEQYF. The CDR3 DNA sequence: TGTGCCAGCACCCCCACAGGGGACTTCTACGAGCAGTACTTC.

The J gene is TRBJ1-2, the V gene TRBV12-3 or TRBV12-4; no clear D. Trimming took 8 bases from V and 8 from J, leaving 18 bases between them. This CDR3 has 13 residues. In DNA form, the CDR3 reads TGTGCCAGCGGTAGAGCTACAGCGCACGGCTACACCTTC. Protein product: CASGRATAHGYTF.

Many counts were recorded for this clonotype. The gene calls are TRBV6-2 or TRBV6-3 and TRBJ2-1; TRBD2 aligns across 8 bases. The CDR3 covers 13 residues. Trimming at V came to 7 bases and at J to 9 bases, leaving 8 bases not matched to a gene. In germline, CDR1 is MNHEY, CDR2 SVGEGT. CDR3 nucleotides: TGTGCCAGCATGGGGGCGGGAGGAGTTGAGCAGTTCTTC. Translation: CASMGAGGVEQFF.

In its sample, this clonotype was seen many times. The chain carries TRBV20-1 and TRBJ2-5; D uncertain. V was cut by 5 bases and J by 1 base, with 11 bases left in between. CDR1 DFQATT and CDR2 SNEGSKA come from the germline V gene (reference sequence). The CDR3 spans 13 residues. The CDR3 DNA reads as TGCAGTGCTCGCCCGTGGAGCCAAGAGACCCAGTACTTC. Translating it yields CSARPWSQETQYF.

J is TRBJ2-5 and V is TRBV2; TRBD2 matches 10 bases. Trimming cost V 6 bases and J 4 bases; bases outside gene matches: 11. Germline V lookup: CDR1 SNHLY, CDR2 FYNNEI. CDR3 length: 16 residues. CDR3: CASRAPQRGGPETQYF. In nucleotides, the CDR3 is TGTGCCAGCAGGGCCCCCCAGCGGGGGGGCCCAGAGACCCAGTACTTC.

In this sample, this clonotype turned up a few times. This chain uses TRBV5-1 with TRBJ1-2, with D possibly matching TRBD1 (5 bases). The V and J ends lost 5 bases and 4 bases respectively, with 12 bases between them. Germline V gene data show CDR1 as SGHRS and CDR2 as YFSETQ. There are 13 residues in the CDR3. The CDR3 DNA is TGCGCCAGCAGTTCAGGGTCGGGCTATGGCTACACCTTC. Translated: CASSSGSGYGYTF.

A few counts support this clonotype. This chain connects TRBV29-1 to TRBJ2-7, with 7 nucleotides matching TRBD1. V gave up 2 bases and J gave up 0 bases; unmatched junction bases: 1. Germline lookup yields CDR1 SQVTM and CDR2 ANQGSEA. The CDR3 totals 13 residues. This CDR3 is CSVERDSSYEQYF. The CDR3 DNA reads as TGCAGCGTTGAAAGGGACAGCTCCTACGAGCAGTACTTC.

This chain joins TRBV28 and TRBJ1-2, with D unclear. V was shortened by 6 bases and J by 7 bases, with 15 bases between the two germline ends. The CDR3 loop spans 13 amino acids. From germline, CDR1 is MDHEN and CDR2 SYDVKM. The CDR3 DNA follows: TGTGCCAGCAGGAGTGTGGGGTCCACTGGCTACACCTTC. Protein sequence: CASRSVGSTGYTF.